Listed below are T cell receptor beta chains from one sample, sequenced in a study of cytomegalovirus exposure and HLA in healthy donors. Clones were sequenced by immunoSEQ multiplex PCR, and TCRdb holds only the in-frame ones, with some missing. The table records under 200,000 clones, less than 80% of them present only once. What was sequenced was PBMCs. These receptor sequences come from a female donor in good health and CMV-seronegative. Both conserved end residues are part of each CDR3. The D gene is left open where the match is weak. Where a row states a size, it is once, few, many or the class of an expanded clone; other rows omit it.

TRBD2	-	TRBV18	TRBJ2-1	TGTGCCAGCTCACCAGGGCTAGCGGGGGCTAATGAGCAGTTCTTC	CASSPGLAGANEQFF
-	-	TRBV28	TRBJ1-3	TGTGCCAGCAGTCCACAGGAGCTCTCTGGAAACACCATATATTTT	CASSPQELSGNTIYF
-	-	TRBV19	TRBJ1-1	TGTGCCAGTAAGCGGGTGATGAACACTGAAGCTTTCTTT	CASKRVMNTEAFF
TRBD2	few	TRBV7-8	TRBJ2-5	TGTGCCAGCAGCCCAGGGCTAGCGGGAGGGGGCGCAACCCAGTACTTC	CASSPGLAGGGATQYF
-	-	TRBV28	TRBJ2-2	TGTGCCAGCGTAGGACACTTGAACACCGGGGAGCTGTTTTTT	CASVGHLNTGELFF
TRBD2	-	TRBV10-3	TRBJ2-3	TGTGCCATCAGTGGCCCCGCGACTAGCGGGAGACCGCCTTTAGATACGCAGTATTTT	CAISGPATSGRPPLDTQYF
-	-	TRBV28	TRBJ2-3	TGTGCCAGCGGTATCGGGCAGGGTCGGACAGATACGCAGTATTTT	CASGIGQGRTDTQYF
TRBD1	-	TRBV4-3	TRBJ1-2	TGCGCCAGCAGCCAATCGAACAGGGGGGTAAACTATGGCTACACCTTC	CASSQSNRGVNYGYTF
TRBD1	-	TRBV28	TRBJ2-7	TGTGCCAGCAGCACCGGGACAGGGTACGAACAGTACTTC	CASSTGTGYEQYF
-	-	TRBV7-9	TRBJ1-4	TGTGCCAGCAGCTTAACCGGGGGTAAGGGTGAAAAACTGTTTTTT	CASSLTGGKGEKLFF
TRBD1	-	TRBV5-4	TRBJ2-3	TGTGCCATCTTACACCGGGACAGGGGAACAGATACGCAGTATTTT	CAILHRDRGTDTQYF
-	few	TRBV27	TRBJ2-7	TGTGCCAGCAGTTTATTCGGACAGTACTACGAGCAGTACTTC	CASSLFGQYYEQYF
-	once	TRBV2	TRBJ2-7	TGTGCCAGCTTGCCAGGTCCGAGCTCCTACGAGCAGTACTTC	CASLPGPSSYEQYF
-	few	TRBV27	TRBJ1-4	TGTGCCAGCAGTCCCGAGACATTGCCTAATGAAAAACTGTTTTTT	CASSPETLPNEKLFF
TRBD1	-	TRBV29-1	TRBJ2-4	TGCAGCCCCGGGACAGAACCATTACTAGCCAAAAACATTCAGTACTTC	CSPGTEPLLAKNIQYF
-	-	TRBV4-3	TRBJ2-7	TGCGCCAGCAGCCAAGATGCGGGGGAGCAGTACTTC	CASSQDAGEQYF
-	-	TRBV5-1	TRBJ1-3	TGCGCCTCCCAAAGGCAGGGCGACTCTGGAAACACCATATATTTT	CASQRQGDSGNTIYF
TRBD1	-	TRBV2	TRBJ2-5	TGTGCCAGCAGCGACAGGGGCCCCCCACAAGAGACCCAGTACTTC	CASSDRGPPQETQYF
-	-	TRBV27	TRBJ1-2	TGTGCCAGCAGTTTACGGGTCGGCTATGGCTACACCTTC	CASSLRVGYGYTF
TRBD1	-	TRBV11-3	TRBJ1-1	TGTGCCAGCAGCGACGGGACAGTGAACACTGAAGCTTTCTTT	CASSDGTVNTEAFF
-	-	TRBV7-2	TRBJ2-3	TGTGCCAGCAGCTTAGCCGGGTTTACAGATACGCAGTATTTT	CASSLAGFTDTQYF
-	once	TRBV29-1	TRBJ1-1	TGCAGCGTTCAAACAGGAATGAACACTGAAGCTTTCTTT	CSVQTGMNTEAFF
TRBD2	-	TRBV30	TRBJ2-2	TGTGCCTGGAGTGGGCTAGCGGGAGGGGTCGGGGAGCTGTTTTTT	CAWSGLAGGVGELFF
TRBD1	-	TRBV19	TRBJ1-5	TGTGCCAGTCGATGGACAGGGGGAAACAATCAGCCCCAGCATTTT	CASRWTGGNNQPQHF
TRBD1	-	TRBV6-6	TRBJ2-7	TGTGCCAGCGGCGAGGGACAGGGGAGGCACGAGCAGTACTTC	CASGEGQGRHEQYF
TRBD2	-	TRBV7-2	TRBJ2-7	TGTGCCAGCAGCCGAGGACTAGACGGTGGCGAGCAGTACTTC	CASSRGLDGGEQYF
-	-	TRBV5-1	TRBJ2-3	TGCGCCAGCAGCCACTCAGGGTCAGATACGCAGTATTTT	CASSHSGSDTQYF
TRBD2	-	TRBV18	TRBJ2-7	TGTGCCAGCTCACCACGTCCCGGGACTAGCCTCACCTACGAGCAGTACTTC	CASSPRPGTSLTYEQYF
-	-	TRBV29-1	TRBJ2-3	TGCAGCGTGAAAAGTCAGACAGATACGCAGTATTTT	CSVKSQTDTQYF
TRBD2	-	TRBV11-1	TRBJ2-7	TGTGCCAGCAGCTTACAGGGACTAGCGGGGAGCTACGAGCAGTACTTC	CASSLQGLAGSYEQYF
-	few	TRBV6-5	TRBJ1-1	TGTGCCAGCAGTTCCCCCGGGGGTAGGAACACTGAAGCTTTCTTT	CASSSPGGRNTEAFF
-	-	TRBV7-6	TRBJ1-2	TGTGCCAGCAGCCCTGGGAGGGGGGCCGCTGACTATGGCTACACCTTC	CASSPGRGAADYGYTF
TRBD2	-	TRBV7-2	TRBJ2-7	TGTGCCAGCAGCTTAGCAGGGACTAGCGGGTTCTACGAGCAGTACTTC	CASSLAGTSGFYEQYF
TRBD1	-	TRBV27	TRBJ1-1	TGTGCCAGCAGTTGGCGGTTACAGGGGACTGAAGCTTTCTTT	CASSWRLQGTEAFF
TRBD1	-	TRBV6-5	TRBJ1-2	TGTGCCAGCAGTTACTCGAGACAGGGCCCTTCTTATGGCTACACCTTC	CASSYSRQGPSYGYTF
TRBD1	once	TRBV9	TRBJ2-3	TGTGCCAGCAGCCTGACCCGGGACAGGGATACGCAGTATTTT	CASSLTRDRDTQYF
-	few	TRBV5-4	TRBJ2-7	TGTGCCAGCAGCTTCCCAGGGGCCCCAGGCGAGGACTTC	CASSFPGAPGEDF
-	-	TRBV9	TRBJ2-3	TGTGCCAGCAGGGAGAGGGTTAGGGACACAGATACGCAGTATTTT	CASRERVRDTDTQYF
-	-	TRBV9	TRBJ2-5	TGTGCCAGCAGCTCAGCGCCCGGGAACCCAGAGACCCAGTACTTC	CASSSAPGNPETQYF
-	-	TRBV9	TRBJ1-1	TGTGCCAGCAGCCCCACCAGGGCGAGCACTGAAGCTTTCTTT	CASSPTRASTEAFF
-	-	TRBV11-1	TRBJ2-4	TGTGCCAGCAGGGAAGCTAGTGGGTTCCTCGGGAACAGTCAGTACTTC	CASREASGFLGNSQYF
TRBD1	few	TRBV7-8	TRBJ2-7	TGTGCCAGCAGCACATCCGCTAAGGGGACAGGGGCATACGAGCAGTACTTC	CASSTSAKGTGAYEQYF